These 28 T cell receptor beta chains came from one sample sequenced in a study of T cell changes during pregnancy in multiple sclerosis. The data were produced by immunoSEQ multiplex PCR, yet TCRdb's version contains in-frame clones alone and is incomplete. The table records about 52,000 clones, roughly 90% of them present only once. The sample was CD4+ T cells from peripheral blood mononuclear cells, taken after pregnancy. The origin of the receptors is a female donor in good health, enrolled as a control in a pregnancy study.

This clone was picked up a small number of times. V is TRBV20-1 and J is TRBJ1-1; a possible D gene is TRBD1 (6 bases). The ends were cut back, 3 bases at V and 7 bases at J, with 6 bases in the middle. Germline V gene lookup returns CDR1 DFQATT and CDR2 SNEGSKA (reference sequence). CDR3 size: 10 residues. DNA of the CDR3: TGCAGTGCTAGCAGGGGTGAAGCTTTCTTT. It codes for CSASRGEAFF.

The V and J genes are TRBV5-6 and TRBJ1-2, with 7 nucleotides matching TRBD1. The V and J ends lost 4 bases and 5 bases, in that order; junction bases with no gene match: 2. Germline CDR1 and CDR2: SGHDT and YYEEEE. The CDR3 spans 12 residues. The CDR3 is CASSKTGYGYTF. For the CDR3, the DNA is TGTGCCAGCAGCAAGACAGGGTATGGCTACACCTTC.

The rearrangement links TRBV9 to TRBJ1-1; D possibly corresponds to TRBD1 (6 bases). Trimming pared 5 bases from V and 0 bases from J, leaving 14 bases between. The CDR3 totals 15 residues. CDR1 SGDLS and CDR2 YYNGEE come from the germline V gene. CDR3 sequence reads: CASRSAGEMNTEAFF. In DNA form, the CDR3 reads TGTGCCAGCAGGTCGGCAGGGGAGATGAACACTGAAGCTTTCTTT.

The V call is TRBV9, the J call TRBJ2-5, with D possibly TRBD2 on 7 matching bases. This CDR3 is built from 17 residues. The germline CDR1 and CDR2 sequences are SGDLS and YYNGEE. Trimming removed 4 bases from V and 4 bases from J, with 23 bases in between. For the CDR3, the DNA is TGTGCCAGCAGCTCGCCGACAGGCCAAGCGGGACGAGAGACCCAGTACTTC. Translating it yields CASSSPTGQAGRETQYF.

The chain links TRBV27 to TRBJ1-3; tentatively, D is TRBD1 (6 bases). The germline V gene encodes CDR1 MNHEY and CDR2 SMNVEV (reference sequence). The V end was cut by 5 bases, the J end by 0 bases, with 23 bases between. There are 19 residues in the CDR3. CDR3 loop: CASSLLGTGIPLSGNTIYF. The CDR3 DNA sequence: TGTGCCAGCAGTCTTTTGGGTACAGGGATTCCTCTCTCTGGAAACACCATATATTTT.

The rearrangement joins TRBV9 to TRBJ1-2; unclear D gene. V lost 0 bases and J lost 7, with 16 bases in between. Germline CDR1 and CDR2: SGDLS and YYNGEE. This CDR3 comprises 15 residues. This chain's CDR3 is CASSVAGNRAGGYTF. CDR3 DNA: TGTGCCAGCAGCGTAGCGGGAAATCGGGCGGGTGGCTACACCTTC.

This clone appeared a few times. The V and J genes are TRBV7-2 and TRBJ2-7; D gene ambiguous. Looked up from germline, CDR1 is SGHTA and CDR2 is FQGNSA. This CDR3 region has 13 residues. The V and J ends lost 0 bases and 7 bases respectively, with 10 bases between them. CDR3 nucleotide sequence: TGTGCCAGCAGCTTAGCATCCCCCCTTGAGCAGTACTTC. Its protein product is CASSLASPLEQYF.

This clone was seen only once. The chain joins TRBV19 to TRBJ1-1; no firm D call. CDR1 LNHDA and CDR2 SQIVND come from the germline V gene (reference sequence). V shed 3 bases and J shed 5 bases, with 10 bases lying between them. The CDR3 covers 13 residues. CDR3 in amino acids: CASSMRRRTEAFF. The DNA for the CDR3 is TGTGCCAGTAGTATGAGGAGGCGAACTGAAGCTTTCTTT.

The chain carries TRBV21-1 and TRBJ2-7; TRBD2 was called by the table and not checked on the DNA. TRBV21-1 is a recognized pseudogene. This CDR3 comprises 17 residues. This CDR3 is CASSKGGIGGDSWEQYF. CDR3 DNA: TGTGCCAGCAGCAAAGGTGGTATAGGAGGGGACTCCTGGGAGCAGTACTTC.

This chain uses TRBV7-8 with TRBJ2-2; a weak D match, TRBD2 (6 bases). V lost 1 base and J lost 5, with 8 bases in between. The CDR3 covers 14 residues. Germline-derived CDR1 and CDR2 are SGHVS and FQNEAQ. The CDR3 loop reads CASSLGGTTGELFF. The CDR3 DNA reads as TGTGCCAGCAGCTTAGGTGGGACTACCGGGGAGCTGTTTTTT.

This clone has just one count. The chain carries TRBV9 and TRBJ2-7; tentatively, D is TRBD1 (6 bases). The V gene lost 4 bases and the J gene lost 5 bases, with 16 bases spanning the gap. Germline loops: CDR1 SGDLS, CDR2 YYNGEE. CDR3 size: 14 residues. The DNA for the CDR3 is TGTGCCAGCAGCCCCCACAGGGAGCGGAACGAGCAGTACTTC. Translated: CASSPHRERNEQYF.

The V and J genes are TRBV2 and TRBJ1-5; D unresolved. V was clipped by 6 bases and J by 4 bases, with 7 bases between them. Germline V gene sequence: CDR1 SNHLY, CDR2 FYNNEI. The CDR3 sequence is 12 residues long. The CDR3 DNA is TGTGCCAGCAGGGCCCCAAATCAGCCCCAGCATTTT. Its protein is CASRAPNQPQHF.

The V and J genes are TRBV11-2 and TRBJ1-5, with D possibly TRBD1 on 6 matching bases. This CDR3 has 13 amino acids. With 3 bases removed from V and 7 bases from J, the gap between germline ends came to 10 bases. Germline CDR1 reads SGHAT; CDR2 reads FQNNGV. The CDR3 here is CASSLTGPQPQHF. CDR3 nucleotide sequence: TGTGCCAGCAGCTTGACAGGTCCCCAGCCCCAGCATTTT.

V is TRBV15 and J is TRBJ1-1; D not resolved. Germline V gene data show CDR1 as LNHNV and CDR2 as YYDKDF (reference sequence). The CDR3 is 14 residues long. V was shortened by 1 base and J by 7 bases, with 13 bases between the two germline ends. The CDR3 coding sequence is TGTGCCACCAGCAGAGGAGAGGGTTTTGTTGAAGCTTTCTTT. Protein: CATSRGEGFVEAFF. Based on the CDR3 plus reference TRBV15 and TRBJ1-1, the full variable domain is DAMVIQNPRYQVTQFGKPVTLSCSQTLNHNVMYWYQQKSSQAPKLLFHYYDKDFNNEADTPDNFQSRRPNTSFCFLDIRSPGLGDTAMYLCATSRGEGFVEAFFGQGTRLTVV.

The chain uses TRBV7-6 and TRBJ2-1, with D perhaps TRBD1 (6 bases). V was clipped by 1 base and J by 2 bases, with 15 bases between them. This CDR3 contains 17 residues. Germline CDR1 reads SGHVS; CDR2 reads FNYEAQ. CDR3 sequence reads: CASSLGVRGKTYNEQFF. In DNA, the CDR3 is TGTGCCAGCAGCTTAGGCGTCAGGGGAAAAACCTACAATGAGCAGTTCTTC.

The chain carries TRBV6-5 and TRBJ2-7; 8 bases agree with TRBD2. Germline-derived CDR1 and CDR2 are MNHEY and SVGAGI. The CDR3 has 14 residues. V lost 6 bases and J lost 1; bases outside the gene matches: 5. The CDR3 loop is CASSTSGHSYEQYF. Here the CDR3 DNA reads TGTGCCAGCAGCACTAGCGGACATTCCTACGAGCAGTACTTC.

This clone has more than one count but fewer than ten. J is TRBJ1-5 and V is TRBV15; TRBD1 agrees at 7 bases. CDR1 is LNHNV and CDR2 is YYDKDF in the germline V gene (reference sequence). J was trimmed by 4 bases and V by 3 bases; bases with no gene match: 6. This CDR3 is built from 15 residues. For the CDR3, the DNA is TGTGCCACCAGCAGCCTGGACAGGTTGAATCAGCCCCAGCATTTT. Translating gives CATSSLDRLNQPQHF.

The chain combines TRBV5-1 with TRBJ2-3, with 7 positions matching TRBD2. V shed 0 bases, J shed 0 bases, and the junction held 1 base outside the gene matches. The CDR3 length is 15 residues. Germline CDR1 and CDR2: SGHRS and YFSETQ. CDR3 loop: CASSLAGGSTDTQYF. DNA for the CDR3: TGCGCCAGCAGCTTGGCCGGGGGGAGCACAGATACGCAGTATTTT.

The chain has TRBV7-9 and TRBJ1-1; 8 nucleotides align to TRBD1. The germline V gene has CDR1 SEHNR and CDR2 FQNEAQ (reference sequence). The V and J ends lost 5 bases and 1 base, in that order; junction bases with no gene match: 15. The CDR3 has 18 amino acids. In DNA, the CDR3 is TGTGCCAGCAGCCCACGCCTCGGGTCAGGGGGCAGGAACACTGAAGCTTTCTTT. This gives the protein CASSPRLGSGGRNTEAFF.

In this sample, this clone turned up once. The chain recombines TRBV9 with TRBJ2-5; the match to TRBD2 covers 11 bases. Germline V CDR1 and CDR2: SGDLS, YYNGEE. J gave up 6 bases and V 4 bases, and 8 bases lay outside the gene matches. The CDR3 is made up of 15 amino acids. The CDR3 bases are TGTGCCAGCAGCCGTAGCGGGGGGGCCCTGAAGACCCAGTACTTC. Amino acid sequence: CASSRSGGALKTQYF.

This clone was counted once. This chain connects TRBV19 to TRBJ2-3; 7 nucleotides agree with TRBD1. The CDR3 contains 17 residues. Unmatched junction bases numbered 18, after V lost 5 bases and J lost 7 bases. Per germline, CDR1 LNHDA and CDR2 SQIVND (reference sequence). The CDR3 DNA is TGTGCCAGTAGTCCTTATAAAGATGGGGTGACAGGGAATACGCAGTATTTT. Encoded protein: CASSPYKDGVTGNTQYF.

This clone is a singleton in its sample. The CDR3 loop reads CASKGQGARREKLFF. The CDR3 DNA sequence: TGTGCCAGCAAAGGACAGGGGGCGCGTCGGGAAAAACTGTTTTTT. V usage is TRBV2 and J usage is TRBJ1-4; 11 bases map to TRBD1. J was trimmed by 8 bases and V by 7 bases; bases with no gene match: 9. Germline loops: CDR1 SNHLY, CDR2 FYNNEI. CDR3 size: 15 residues.

The chain combines TRBV28 with TRBJ1-4; TRBD1 agrees at 7 bases. The CDR3 is 15 residues long. V lost 1 base to trimming and J lost 8 bases; unmatched junction nucleotides: 7. Germline V lookup: CDR1 MDHEN, CDR2 SYDVKM. The DNA of the CDR3 is TGTGCCAGCAGTTTATCAGGGGGTCTTACGGAAAAACTGTTTTTT. This codes for CASSLSGGLTEKLFF.

The chain is built from TRBV5-1 and TRBJ2-3; D unresolved. Deletions cut 0 bases from V and 6 bases from J, with 5 bases between. CDR3 length: 12 amino acids. The germline V gene encodes CDR1 SGHRS and CDR2 YFSETQ. DNA of the CDR3: TGCGCCAGCAGCTTGGTCGAGGATACGCAGTATTTT. It translates to CASSLVEDTQYF.

This chain joins TRBV7-6 and TRBJ2-3, with 8 bases identical to TRBD2. Per germline, CDR1 SGHVS and CDR2 FNYEAQ. The J segment lost 3 bases and the V segment lost 0 bases, leaving 8 bases of the junction unmatched. The CDR3 totals 17 residues. The chain's CDR3 is CASSLASGGIPTDTQYF. The CDR3 DNA sequence: TGTGCCAGCAGCTTAGCCAGCGGGGGAATCCCAACAGATACGCAGTATTTT.

The genes are TRBV7-3 and TRBJ2-1; D gene uncertain. The V and J ends lost 1 base and 1 base respectively, with 8 bases between them. CDR1 is SGHTA, CDR2 FQGTGA, per germline. There are 15 residues in the CDR3. The CDR3 here is CASSLNPGSYNEQFF. In nucleotides, the CDR3 is TGTGCCAGCAGCTTAAATCCGGGTTCCTACAATGAGCAGTTCTTC.

The chain links TRBV10-3 to TRBJ2-7, with a possible D match to TRBD1 (5 bases). This CDR3 has 14 residues. Trimming shortened V by 8 bases and J by 5 bases, and 19 bases separated the two germline ends. Germline V gene lookup returns CDR1 ENHRY and CDR2 SYGVKD. DNA for the CDR3: TGTGCCATCGCTAAAGGGCAGGGTTTCCACGAGCAGTACTTC. Amino acids: CAIAKGQGFHEQYF.

The CDR3 loop reads CASSTSGLGETQYF. In DNA, the CDR3 is TGCGCCAGCAGCACTAGCGGGTTGGGAGAGACCCAGTACTTC. The chain combines TRBV5-1 with TRBJ2-5, with TRBD2 identical over 9 bases. The CDR3 totals 14 residues. J gave up 4 bases and V 4 bases, and 5 bases lay outside the gene matches. Germline CDR1 reads SGHRS; CDR2 reads YFSETQ.